Listed below are T cell receptor beta chains from one sample, sequenced in a study of blood T cells in healthy people across ages. TCRdb analysed the 5' RACE reads with MiXCR anew, one entry per CDR3 protein. The sample records almost 800,000 distinct CDR3 sequences, about 62% being singletons. Input material: blood. These receptors were collected from a man aged 25 to 40 in good health. Each CDR3 is given with its conserved first and last residue. The order of the fields is clone size, V gene, D gene, J gene, CDR3 DNA, CDR3 protein. A D gene is named only where the DNA matches it firmly. The size entry is marked missing in some rows and otherwise reads once, few, many or a size class.

-	TRBV7-9	TRBD1	TRBJ2-7	TGTGCCAGCAGCTCCCGTCTGGACAGGGCAAGAGGTTACGAGCAGTACTTC	CASSSRLDRARGYEQYF
few	TRBV7-2	-	TRBJ1-2	TGTGCCAGCAGCTTAGCCGACGGAAACTATGGCTACACCTTC	CASSLADGNYGYTF
once	TRBV7-2	TRBD2	TRBJ2-1	TGTGCCAGCAGCTTCCAGCGGGGTGAGCAGTTCTTC	CASSFQRGEQFF
-	TRBV5-1	TRBD2	TRBJ2-1	TGCGCCAGCAGCTTACCCGGGACTAGCGGAGGCTTAGGGGAGCAGTTCTTC	CASSLPGTSGGLGEQFF
few	TRBV20-1	TRBD2	TRBJ2-5	TGCAGTGCTAGAGATGGTGGGACTATTGAGACCCAGTACTTC	CSARDGGTIETQYF
-	TRBV6-6	TRBD2	TRBJ2-3	TGTGCCAGCAGTTACTCGAGGCGGGGGACTAGCACAGATACGCAGTATTTT	CASSYSRRGTSTDTQYF
-	TRBV7-2	TRBD2	TRBJ2-5	TGTGCCAGCAGAACCGGGACTAGCGGGAGGGTAGAGACCCAGTACTTC	CASRTGTSGRVETQYF
-	TRBV20-1	-	TRBJ1-2	TGCAGTGCTAGAAATTTTCAGCTTAAAGATTCTAACTATGGCTACACCTTC	CSARNFQLKDSNYGYTF
few	TRBV2	-	TRBJ2-7	TGTGCCAGCAGCGATGTAGCGGAGCAGTACTTC	CASSDVAEQYF
few	TRBV5-6	-	TRBJ2-1	TGTGCCAGCAGCTTAGCCTCGGAGCAGTTCTTC	CASSLASEQFF
-	TRBV5-1	-	TRBJ2-1	TGCGCCAGCAGCTTGGCCCCGCAGGGATCGTACAATGAGCAGTTCTTC	CASSLAPQGSYNEQFF
few	TRBV3-1	TRBD1	TRBJ2-1	TGTGCCAGCAGCCATGACAGGGGGCAGTTCTTC	CASSHDRGQFF
-	TRBV7-2	TRBD2	TRBJ2-7	TGTGCCAGCACCCAAAGGAGAAGTATGGCGGGACTCCCGGGAGGTTACGAGCAGTACTTC	CASTQRRSMAGLPGGYEQYF
-	TRBV18	-	TRBJ1-5	TGTGCCAGCTCACCGGGGGTCCTTAATCAGCCCCAGCATTTT	CASSPGVLNQPQHF
few	TRBV7-2	-	TRBJ2-7	TGTGCCAGCAGCCGTCAGTTGTCGGCAATCTCCTACGAGCAGTACTTC	CASSRQLSAISYEQYF
-	TRBV28	-	TRBJ2-5	TGTGCCAGCACCATTAGGGGGAGGGAGACCCAGTACTTC	CASTIRGRETQYF
-	TRBV2	-	TRBJ2-7	TGTGCCACCCAGGGGGGGACTACCTCCTACGAGCAGTACTTC	CATQGGTTSYEQYF
few	TRBV5-1	-	TRBJ2-1	TGCGCCAGCAGCTCTTACACCAATGAGCAGTTCTTC	CASSSYTNEQFF
few	TRBV29-1	-	TRBJ2-1	TGCAGCGGTATAGGGGGAGTTAGCTCCTACAATGAGCAGTTCTTC	CSGIGGVSSYNEQFF
-	TRBV29-1	-	TRBJ1-1	TGCAGCGCCTCACCAGATTCAACTGAAGCTTTCTTT	CSASPDSTEAFF
once	TRBV9	-	TRBJ2-1	TGTGCCAGCAGCGTAGCCCCGGCCAATGAGCAGTTCTTC	CASSVAPANEQFF
-	TRBV6-2/TRBV6-3	-	TRBJ2-1	TGTGCCAGCGGCTCTTCCCGTTTGTATGAGCAGTTCTTC	CASGSSRLYEQFF
-	TRBV6-2/TRBV6-3	TRBD2	TRBJ2-5	TGTGCCAGCAGTTACCCCCCCCGAGCGGGAGGGGAGACCCAGTACTTC	CASSYPPRAGGETQYF
once	TRBV7-6	TRBD2	TRBJ2-3	TGTGCCAGCAGCTTAGAGGGATCCGGGGGGTACACAGATACGCAGTATTTT	CASSLEGSGGYTDTQYF
-	TRBV7-8	-	TRBJ1-5	TGTGCCAGCAGCTTAGGTTCAGGAAATCAGCCCCAGCATTTT	CASSLGSGNQPQHF
-	TRBV29-1	-	TRBJ1-4	TGCAGCGTTGCCCCGAAGGGCATCGGTGAAAAACTGTTTTTT	CSVAPKGIGEKLFF
-	TRBV20-1	-	TRBJ2-7	TGCAGTGCTAAGAACAATGAGCAGTACTTC	CSAKNNEQYF
-	TRBV3-1	-	TRBJ2-7	TGTGCCAGCAGCCAAGACCCCGGGACGCTCTACGAGCAGTACTTC	CASSQDPGTLYEQYF
few	TRBV20-1	TRBD2	TRBJ2-7	TGCAGTGCTAGAGGACTCCTCCTAGCGGAGTCCGACGAGCAGTACTTC	CSARGLLLAESDEQYF
-	TRBV4-1	TRBD2	TRBJ2-3	TGCGCCAGCAGCCAACAAAGACTAGCGGGGGAGAGAGAAACAGATACGCAGTATTTT	CASSQQRLAGERETDTQYF
-	TRBV6-2/TRBV6-3	-	TRBJ2-4	TGTGCCAGCAGTTACGGGGGGGCCGGCGAAGGCAAAAACATTCAGTACTTC	CASSYGGAGEGKNIQYF
-	TRBV9	TRBD2	TRBJ2-1	TGTGCCAGCAGCTATGGGACTAGTGGGGGGAATGAGCAGTTCTTC	CASSYGTSGGNEQFF
-	TRBV10-3	-	TRBJ2-7	TGTGCCGTCAGTGAACTGGGGGCCGTCTACGAGCAGTACTTC	CAVSELGAVYEQYF
few	TRBV2	TRBD2	TRBJ2-7	TGTGCCAGCATTCTGGGACTAGCGGGGGGGCCGGACCCCTACGAGCAGTACTTC	CASILGLAGGPDPYEQYF
-	TRBV5-1	-	TRBJ1-2	TGCGCCAGCAGCCTACCCGGGATCTATGGCCACACCTTC	CASSLPGIYGHTF
-	TRBV7-2	-	TRBJ2-1	TGTGCCAGCAGCGTAATCCAGTTCGGAGCTGAGCAGTTCTTC	CASSVIQFGAEQFF
once	TRBV9	TRBD2	TRBJ2-3	TGTGCCAGCAGCGCTACTAGCGGGAGTGTATATACGCAGTATTTT	CASSATSGSVYTQYF
-	TRBV9	-	TRBJ2-7	TGTGCCAGCAGCCCGACGGGGGGCTGGTACGAGCAGTACTTC	CASSPTGGWYEQYF
-	TRBV20-1	-	TRBJ2-5	TGCAGTGCTCCCGGGGGTCTGCTGGAGACCCAGTACTTC	CSAPGGLLETQYF
-	TRBV4-1	-	TRBJ2-7	TGCGCCAGCAGCCAAGTAGGCGGAGCGGGTGAGCAGTACTTC	CASSQVGGAGEQYF
-	TRBV4-2	TRBD2	TRBJ2-7	TGTGCCAGCAGCCAAGAGGGGACTAGCGGACACGAGCAGTACTTC	CASSQEGTSGHEQYF
-	TRBV2	-	TRBJ2-3	TGTGCCAGCTCCGGCCTCGGGACAGATACGCAGTATTTT	CASSGLGTDTQYF
-	TRBV27	-	TRBJ1-5	TGTGCCAGCAGTTTTGGAGGGTCCAACAATCAGCCCCAGCATTTT	CASSFGGSNNQPQHF
many	TRBV7-2	-	TRBJ2-7	TGTGCCAGCAGCGTGTTAGGGAACTACGAGCAGTACTTC	CASSVLGNYEQYF
-	TRBV28	-	TRBJ2-1	TGTGCCAGCAGTTTATTTGTCTCTTACAATGAGCAGTTCTTC	CASSLFVSYNEQFF
-	TRBV6-2/TRBV6-3	TRBD1	TRBJ1-1	TGTGCCAGCAGCCCTACCCTAGACAGGGCATTTGAAGCTTTCTTT	CASSPTLDRAFEAFF
-	TRBV20-1	-	TRBJ1-1	TGCAGTGCTAAGCAGTGGAACACTGAAGCTTTCTTT	CSAKQWNTEAFF
-	TRBV2	TRBD2	TRBJ2-7	TGTGCCAGCAGTCCCTGGAGCGGGATTACCTCCTACGAGCAGTACTTC	CASSPWSGITSYEQYF
-	TRBV2	-	TRBJ2-5	TGTGCCAGCAGTACCCATAGCCCCCAAGAGACCCAGTACTTC	CASSTHSPQETQYF
-	TRBV7-9	TRBD1	TRBJ1-2	TGTGCCAGCAGCTTGGACGGGACAGGCTATGGCTACACCTTC	CASSLDGTGYGYTF
few	TRBV7-9	TRBD1	TRBJ1-2	TGTGCCAGCAGCTCAGGAATACAGGGGGCAGACGGCTACACCTTC	CASSSGIQGADGYTF
once	TRBV3-1	-	TRBJ1-1	TGTGCCAGCAGCCAAGATACGACAGTATCCACTGAAGCTTTCTTT	CASSQDTTVSTEAFF
few	TRBV30	-	TRBJ2-5	TGTGCCTGGGGAAGACAGGATCAGTACTTC	CAWGRQDQYF
-	TRBV7-2	-	TRBJ2-1	TGTGCCAGCAGCTTAAACGCGGCGACCTATTTCTACAATGAGCAGTTCTTC	CASSLNAATYFYNEQFF
many	TRBV20-1	-	TRBJ2-3	TGCAGTGCTAGGGGGGCCACAGATACGCAGTATTTT	CSARGATDTQYF
-	TRBV2	-	TRBJ2-7	TGTGCCAGCGGTCGAGATGGGACAACCTACGAGCAGTACTTC	CASGRDGTTYEQYF
few	TRBV9	-	TRBJ2-5	TGTGCCAGCAGCGTAGACAATAGCGGAAAGACCCAGTACTTC	CASSVDNSGKTQYF
-	TRBV9	TRBD2	TRBJ2-1	TGTGCCAGCAGCGCCACAGCGGGAGGGAATGGGGCCAATGAGCAGTTCTTC	CASSATAGGNGANEQFF